This T cell receptor beta chain originates from a study of post-analysis software for immune sequencing data. About the study: Relapsing-remitting, secondary progressive and progressive-relapsing forms made up the multiple sclerosis disease courses.

Broader study findings: The authors found that F measure strongly co-clustered same-batch samples. Controls showed lower frequencies than patients for four to six TRBV segments, and TRBV5-6, TRBV5-1 and TRBV20-1 were among these.

This clonotype was picked up one time. Its antigen is currently unknown. Per germline, CDR1 LGHNA and CDR2 YNFKEQ. This CDR3 has 16 residues. The V and J ends lost 7 bases and 6 bases respectively, with 24 bases between them. Built from TCR beta cDNA, the libraries had unique molecular identifiers in them. TCRdb re-derived calls from the PCR reads in MiXCR, one entry per CDR3 protein. The sample shows hundreds of thousands of distinct CDR3 sequences, roughly 40% of them seen only once. This chain links TRBV4-2 with TRBJ1-2; D is undetermined. The TCR was taken from a girl aged 5-17 years with multiple sclerosis. Material: blood. In nucleotides, the CDR3 is TGTGCCAGCACCCAGTTTCGTACGGGAACTCCCCATGGCTACACCTTC. Translating gives CASTQFRTGTPHGYTF.